The rows below give T cell receptor beta chains drawn from one sample of a study of radiotherapy plus CTLA-4 blockade in lung cancer. Only in-frame clones appear in the TCRdb table, and some are missing; sequencing was by immunoSEQ multiplex PCR. The sample includes roughly 46,000 clones, around 76% of them seen just once. This material consisted of peripheral blood, taken from a patient treated with radiotherapy plus ipilimumab. The receptors stem from a human donor with non-small cell lung cancer who had stable disease on radiotherapy plus ipilimumab. Each CDR3 is given with its conserved first and last residue. D genes are given only for firm matches. Only part of the rows carry a size: once, few, many, or a class if the clone is expanded.

cdr3_length j_call clone_size v_call d_call cdr3_aa cdr3_nt
16 TRBJ2-4 . TRBV4-1 TRBD1 CASSHGTGGSKNIQYF TGCGCCAGCAGCCACGGGACAGGGGGCTCCAAAAACATTCAGTACTTC
15 TRBJ1-4 few TRBV28 . CASSLTVATNEKLFF TGTGCCAGCAGTTTAACGGTTGCAACTAATGAAAAACTGTTTTTT
14 TRBJ1-2 . TRBV6-1 . CASRRGARNYGYTF TGTGCCAGCAGGAGGGGGGCGCGAAACTATGGCTACACCTTC
12 TRBJ2-5 . TRBV30 . CAWSPFQETQYF TGTGCCTGGAGTCCTTTCCAAGAGACCCAGTACTTC
15 TRBJ1-4 . TRBV6-5 TRBD1 CASRSRDRRHEKLFF TGTGCCAGCAGGTCACGGGACAGGAGACATGAAAAACTGTTTTTT
13 TRBJ1-5 . TRBV27 . CASSLSENQPQHF TGTGCCAGCAGTCTCAGTGAAAATCAGCCCCAGCATTTT
18 TRBJ2-1 few TRBV4-3 TRBD2 CASSQGTSGGAVYNEQFF TGCGCCAGCAGCCAAGGGACTAGCGGGGGGGCCGTCTACAATGAGCAGTTCTTC
15 TRBJ1-1 . TRBV7-8 . CASSLVEARNTEAFF TGTGCCAGCAGCTTAGTCGAGGCGCGGAACACTGAAGCTTTCTTT
13 TRBJ1-4 . TRBV5-5 . CASSLGFDEKLFF TGTGCCAGCAGTCTGGGCTTTGATGAAAAACTGTTTTTT
14 TRBJ1-2 . TRBV12-5 . CASVGGGDNYGYTF TGTGCTAGTGTCGGCGGGGGGGACAACTATGGCTACACCTTC
17 TRBJ1-2 . TRBV6-1 . CASSGELMTGKDFGYTF TGTGCCAGCAGTGGCGAACTCATGACAGGAAAAGATTTCGGCTACACCTTC
13 TRBJ1-1 . TRBV6-1 . CASSSTAAGDAFF TGTGCCAGCAGTTCTACAGCGGCGGGGGATGCTTTCTTT
8 TRBJ2-1 . TRBV29-1 . CSDNEQFF TGCAGCGACAATGAGCAGTTCTTC
16 TRBJ1-6 few TRBV5-1 TRBD1 CASSGEDRGRNSPLHF TGCGCCAGCAGCGGAGAGGACAGGGGGCGAAATTCACCCCTCCACTTT
15 TRBJ2-7 . TRBV5-1 . CASSLGQAASYEQYF TGCGCCAGCAGCTTAGGTCAGGCTGCCTCCTACGAGCAGTACTTC
19 TRBJ1-4 once TRBV28 TRBD1 CASTVTLWTGGSSNEKLFF TGTGCCAGCACCGTGACCCTCTGGACAGGGGGGTCTTCTAATGAAAAACTGTTTTTT
14 TRBJ1-2 few TRBV28 . CASSSPGGDYGYTF TGTGCCAGCAGTTCCCCTGGGGGAGACTATGGCTACACCTTC
12 TRBJ2-3 . TRBV10-1 . CASSSGKDTQYF TGCGCCAGCAGTTCGGGGAAAGATACGCAGTATTTT
15 TRBJ1-1 few TRBV7-9 TRBD1 CASSLGTGPGTEAFF TGTGCCAGCAGCTTAGGGACAGGGCCGGGCACTGAAGCTTTCTTT
11 TRBJ2-5 . TRBV20-1 . CSARGVETQYF TGCAGTGCTAGAGGGGTGGAGACCCAGTACTTC
14 TRBJ2-5 . TRBV6-5 . CASSYEGYQETQYF TGTGCCAGCAGTTACGAGGGGTACCAAGAGACCCAGTACTTC
15 TRBJ1-5 . TRBV7-2 TRBD1 CASSLADRDGQPQHF TGTGCCAGCAGCTTAGCCGACAGGGACGGTCAGCCCCAGCATTTT
13 TRBJ2-5 . TRBV7-6 . CASSLSAKETQYF TGTGCCAGCAGCCTTTCGGCAAAGGAGACCCAGTACTTC
14 TRBJ1-2 few TRBV27 . CASRKEPGVYGYTF TGTGCCAGCAGGAAAGAGCCAGGGGTTTATGGCTACACCTTC
13 TRBJ1-1 . TRBV19 . CASSQTGNTEAFF TGTGCCAGTAGTCAAACAGGGAACACTGAAGCTTTCTTT